This T cell receptor (beta chain) was sequenced for a study of T cell changes during pregnancy in multiple sclerosis. Method: immunoSEQ multiplex PCR; TCRdb's copy keeps in-frame clones and lacks some. The sample has tens of thousands of clones, around 93% seen once. The CDR3 loop spans 15 amino acids. V lost 0 bases, J lost 3 bases, and 1 base stayed unmatched. Germline V gene sequence: CDR1 LGHNA, CDR2 YSLEER. The rearrangement uses TRBV4-3 and TRBJ2-7, with 11 bases lining up with TRBD2. The starting material was peripheral blood, obtained after pregnancy. The receptor comes from a female donor with multiple sclerosis, enrolled in a pregnancy study. In DNA, the CDR3 is TGCGCCAGCAGCCAAGATCTAGCGGGAGGCTACGAGCAGTACTTC. Protein product: CASSQDLAGGYEQYF.